Listed below are T cell receptor beta chains from one sample, sequenced in a study of PD-1 blockade in classical Hodgkin lymphoma. Clones were sequenced by immunoSEQ multiplex PCR, and TCRdb holds only the in-frame ones, with some missing. The sample lists roughly 13,000 clones, more than 75% seen once, with 30% to 45% in the top ten. The specimen comprised peripheral blood mononuclear cells (PBMCs), sampled at baseline. These receptors were taken from a human donor with classical Hodgkin lymphoma. Both conserved end residues are part of each CDR3. D genes are given only for firm matches. The listing skips clone size in some rows; elsewhere it reads once, few, many or a size class.

J gene	clone size	D gene	V gene	CDR3 protein	CDR3 DNA
TRBJ2-2	NA	TRBD2	TRBV7-2	CASSLSTIATGGLTGELFF	TGTGCCAGCAGCTTATCCACAATAGCGACGGGGGGGCTTACCGGGGAGCTGTTTTTT
TRBJ1-3	NA	NA	TRBV6-5	CASSTWTGSGNTIYF	TGTGCCAGCAGTACCTGGACTGGCTCTGGAAACACCATATATTTT
TRBJ2-7	NA	NA	TRBV30	CAWSETGKGYEQYF	TGTGCCTGGAGCGAAACAGGGAAGGGGTACGAGCAGTACTTC
TRBJ2-2	NA	NA	TRBV30	CAWNTAGLETGELFF	TGTGCCTGGAATACCGCGGGACTCGAAACCGGGGAGCTGTTTTTT
TRBJ1-1	NA	NA	TRBV2	CASSEIPGGRAFF	TGTGCCAGCAGTGAAATCCCCGGAGGGCGGGCTTTCTTT
TRBJ2-7	once	TRBD1	TRBV7-9	CASSLGQGVSDEQYF	TGTGCCAGCAGCTTAGGACAGGGAGTAAGCGACGAGCAGTACTTC
TRBJ2-1	NA	TRBD1	TRBV18	CASSPPGQGRSYNEQFF	TGTGCCAGCTCACCTCCGGGACAGGGGCGGTCCTACAATGAGCAGTTCTTC
TRBJ1-6	once	NA	TRBV10-3	CAISESGLGGSPLHF	TGTGCCATCAGTGAGTCTGGGCTGGGTGGTTCACCCCTCCACTTT
TRBJ1-5	NA	NA	TRBV7-8	CASSLYPQGMRNQPQHF	TGTGCCAGCAGCTTATATCCACAGGGTATGCGCAACCAGCCCCAGCATTTT
TRBJ1-6	once	NA	TRBV5-1	CASSLNADSPLHF	TGCGCCAGCAGCTTGAACGCGGACTCACCCCTCCACTTT
TRBJ2-2	NA	NA	TRBV7-3	CASSPRNTGELFF	TGTGCCAGCAGCCCCAGGAACACCGGGGAGCTGTTTTTT
TRBJ1-5	NA	NA	TRBV5-1	CASSLGGARDQPQHF	TGCGCCAGCAGCTTGGGAGGGGCCCGCGATCAGCCCCAGCATTTT
TRBJ1-3	NA	NA	TRBV30	CAWHGGRNTIYF	TGTGCCTGGCACGGGGGTAGAAACACCATATATTTT
TRBJ1-5	few	TRBD1	TRBV4-1	CASSLQTGFDQPQHF	TGCGCCAGCAGCCTACAGACAGGGTTCGATCAGCCCCAGCATTTT
TRBJ2-3	NA	NA	TRBV7-9	CASSSGWGDTDTQYF	TGTGCCAGCAGCTCGGGTTGGGGGGACACAGATACGCAGTATTTT
TRBJ1-3	NA	NA	TRBV11-2	CASSMLQGTGNTIYF	TGTGCCAGCAGCATGTTACAGGGAACTGGAAACACCATATATTTT